This TCR beta chain was recorded in a study of Ad26.COV2.S vaccination and SARS-CoV-2 variants. Background on the study: Ad26.COV2.S shots went into the muscle once or twice, 56 days apart.

Some clones are missing from TCRdb's copy, which holds only in-frame ones; the method was immunoSEQ multiplex PCR. This repertoire shows some 250,000 clones, around 87% found once; its top ten account for roughly a tenth. About this clone: As yet, its antigen is unknown.

CDR1 and CDR2 (germline): LGHNA, YNFKEQ. The J segment lost 3 bases and the V segment lost 1 base, leaving 6 bases of the junction unmatched. This CDR3 has 16 residues. Treatment defined: some 20 received Ad26.COV2.S at low or high dose, single or two shots; several received placebo; per-sample allocation not given. Day 63 after the first injection of vaccine or placebo was the sampling time. Findings of the study overall: Vaccine and placebo groups showed comparable non-spike TCR breadth. Vaccinees reportedly had broad spike-specific CD8+ and CD4+ T cell responses.

This sequence was found in a person aged 18-65 years who received the Ad26.COV2.S COVID-19 vaccine or a placebo. Sample: peripheral blood, taken in a trial of Ad26.COV2.S vaccine versus placebo. The chain combines TRBV4-2 with TRBJ2-5; 9 bases are a match to TRBD2. In DNA form, the CDR3 reads TGTGCCAGCAGCCAAGGGGGCGGGGGGGCTGAAGAGACCCAGTACTTC. This translates into CASSQGGGGAEETQYF.